Below, 25 T cell receptor beta chains from the same sample are listed, as sequenced in a study of T cell responses to AZD1222 COVID-19 vaccine. Some clones are missing from TCRdb's copy, which holds only in-frame ones; the method was immunoSEQ multiplex PCR. The data contain 200,000 to 250,000 clones, just over 90% of them singletons. Sequencing used peripheral blood, obtained on day 0 of MenACWY control vaccination. These receptors were obtained from an adult in good health.

The chain links TRBV3-1 (or the pseudogene TRBV3-2) to TRBJ1-2, with D hard to call. Germline CDR1 and CDR2: LGHDT and YNNKEL (reference sequence). V gave up 8 bases and J gave up 5 bases, with 12 bases separating them. The CDR3 contains 12 residues. CDR3 nucleotides: TGTGCCAGCTCCTCCACAGCTTATGGCTACACCTTC. It encodes CASSSTAYGYTF.

This chain connects TRBV12-3 or TRBV12-4 to TRBJ1-5; D gene ambiguous. The CDR3 extends over 13 amino acids. V was clipped by 3 bases and J by 0 bases, with 3 bases between them. The chain's CDR3 is CASSFNSNQPQHF. CDR3 sequence (DNA): TGTGCCAGCAGTTTTAATAGCAATCAGCCCCAGCATTTT.

The gene calls are TRBV19 and TRBJ2-5, with D possibly being TRBD1 (6 bases). Germline CDR1 is LNHDA and CDR2 is SQIVND (reference sequence). This CDR3 is 13 amino acids long. V was clipped by 4 bases and J by 4 bases, with 10 bases between them. CDR3 coding DNA: TGTGCCAGTAGTAACCCGGACAGAGAGACCCAGTACTTC. Its protein product is CASSNPDRETQYF.

This rearrangement joins TRBV29-1 to TRBJ2-3; D unresolved. Between the trimmed V and J ends, which lost 5 bases and 1 base, there was a span of 16 bases. The CDR3 has 15 amino acids. From germline, CDR1 is SQVTM and CDR2 ANQGSEA. CDR3 DNA sequence: TGCAGCGTTTACATATCGGTTGGGCGCACAGATACGCAGTATTTT. Protein product: CSVYISVGRTDTQYF.

The chain employs TRBV30 and TRBJ1-6; D may be TRBD1 (6 bases). V gave up 1 base and J gave up 3 bases, with 10 bases separating them. Germline CDR1 GTSNPN, CDR2 SVGIG (reference sequence). The CDR3 is made up of 15 amino acids. The CDR3 here is CAWSETTGYNSPLHF. The CDR3 coding sequence is TGTGCCTGGAGTGAGACGACAGGCTATAATTCACCCCTCCACTTT.

This rearrangement joins TRBV11-2 to TRBJ1-1; 7 bases match TRBD1. The CDR3 loop spans 18 amino acids. Losses at the gene ends were 3 bases for V and 1 base for J; bases not matched to a gene: 14. CDR1 is SGHAT and CDR2 is FQNNGV in the germline V gene. CDR3 amino acids: CASSFDLDRWPSNTEAFF. The CDR3, as DNA: TGTGCCAGCAGCTTCGATTTGGACAGGTGGCCCTCGAACACTGAAGCTTTCTTT.

The J gene is TRBJ2-3, the V gene TRBV4-1, with 7 bases that match TRBD1. This CDR3 has 16 amino acids. CDR1 MGHRA and CDR2 YSYEKL come from the germline V gene. V shed 3 bases and J 0 bases; nucleotides not matched to a gene: 6. The CDR3: CASSHATGTSTDTQYF. Written as DNA, the CDR3 is TGCGCCAGCAGCCACGCGACAGGGACGAGCACAGATACGCAGTATTTT.

This clone came up once. The chain employs TRBV15 and TRBJ1-5, with unresolved D. This CDR3 has 15 amino acids. In germline, CDR1 is LNHNV, CDR2 YYDKDF (reference sequence). Trimming removed 5 bases from V and 5 bases from J, with 16 bases in between. The CDR3 region has the DNA TGTGCCACCAGCCTACCTCGACATCCTTATCAGCCCCAGCATTTT. Translated, it gives CATSLPRHPYQPQHF.

This clone occurred once. This chain joins TRBV6-5 and TRBJ1-1; possible D gene TRBD1, 5 bases. The germline CDR1 and CDR2 sequences are MNHEY and SVGAGI. There are 15 residues in the CDR3. V gave up 1 base and J gave up 0 bases, with 9 bases separating them. The CDR3 DNA sequence: TGTGCCAGCAGTTACTTCGCAGGGATGAACACTGAAGCTTTCTTT. Encoded protein: CASSYFAGMNTEAFF.

J is TRBJ2-2 and V is TRBV18; TRBD2 matches at 7 bases. CDR3 size: 15 residues. CDR1 and CDR2 from the germline V gene are KGHSH and LQKENI. The V and J ends lost 6 bases and 3 bases, in that order; junction bases with no gene match: 7. Here the CDR3 DNA reads TGTGCCAGCTCGCTGACTAGCCTGGACACCGGGGAGCTGTTTTTT. The encoded protein is CASSLTSLDTGELFF. Using reference TRBV18 and TRBJ2-2 for the parts outside the CDR3, the full variable domain is NAGVMQNPRHLVRRRGQEARLRCSPMKGHSHVYWYRQLPEEGLKFMVYLQKENIIDESGMPKERFSAEFPKEGPSILRIQQVVRGDSAAYFCASSLTSLDTGELFFGEGSRLTVL.

The V and J genes are TRBV7-2 and TRBJ1-1, with D uncertain. The CDR3 spans 14 residues. CDR1 is SGHTA and CDR2 is FQGNSA in the germline V gene. Trimming cost V 4 bases and J 5 bases, with 14 bases left between them. The CDR3 sequence: CASSSSRVRTEAFF. As DNA, the CDR3 is TGTGCCAGCAGCTCTTCGAGGGTTCGGACTGAAGCTTTCTTT.

The chain carries TRBV28 and TRBJ2-7; 7 bases fit TRBD1. Germline V gene lookup returns CDR1 MDHEN and CDR2 SYDVKM. CDR3 length: 14 residues. The junction had 11 bases not matched to a gene; V was cut back by 7 bases and J by 5 bases. CDR3 amino acids: CASIRGTGVNEQYF. CDR3 sequence (DNA): TGTGCCAGCATCAGGGGTACAGGGGTTAACGAGCAGTACTTC.

V gene TRBV6-5 combines with J gene TRBJ2-1, with a weak D call TRBD2 (5 bases). V was cut by 10 bases and J by 8 bases, with 18 bases left in between. This CDR3 is built from 13 residues. CDR1 and CDR2 from the germline V gene are MNHEY and SVGAGI. CDR3 coding DNA: TGTGCCACCCCACACGAGGGCAAGGATGAGCAGTTCTTC. It yields the protein CATPHEGKDEQFF.

This clone came up once. The chain uses TRBV19 and TRBJ1-2; TRBD1 matches 8 bases. The germline V gene encodes CDR1 LNHDA and CDR2 SQIVND (reference sequence). CDR3 length: 16 amino acids. After removal of 3 bases from V and 5 bases from J, the junction contained 11 bases not matched to a gene. The DNA for the CDR3 is TGTGCCAGTAGTATCGACAGGGGACCAAGGGGTTATGGCTACACCTTC. Its protein is CASSIDRGPRGYGYTF.

The chain employs TRBV6-5 and TRBJ1-1, with a tentative D call TRBD1 (6 bases). Germline assignment: CDR1 MNHEY and CDR2 SVGAGI. V was shortened by 7 bases and J by 3 bases, with 12 bases between the two germline ends. The CDR3 has 13 amino acids. CDR3 region: CASNWGRDTEAFF. In nucleotides, the CDR3 is TGTGCCAGCAATTGGGGGCGAGACACTGAAGCTTTCTTT.

Details on this clone: At one end the junction does not follow the germline gene, possibly because of a read error. The chain uses TRBV4-1 and TRBJ1-2; D call uncertain. Germline assignment: CDR1 MGHRA and CDR2 YSYEKL. The CDR3 has 11 residues. CDR3 protein: CASSHEAPLEF. CDR3 coding DNA: TGCGCCAGCAGCCATGAGGCTCCGTTGGAGTTC.

This clone was seen a single time. V and J are TRBV15 and TRBJ1-2, with D unresolved. Trimming removed 5 bases from V and 2 bases from J, with 9 bases in between. In germline, CDR1 is LNHNV, CDR2 YYDKDF (reference sequence). The CDR3 consists of 13 residues. This CDR3 reads CATSLGLNYGYTF. The CDR3 nucleotides read TGTGCCACCAGCCTCGGGCTGAACTATGGCTACACCTTC.

The V gene is TRBV27, the J gene TRBJ2-2; D gene ambiguous. Germline values: CDR1 MNHEY, CDR2 SMNVEV (reference sequence). Trimming removed 6 bases at V and 5 bases at J, with 10 bases between. The CDR3 runs to 13 residues. CDR3 amino acids: CASRPSGTGELFF. CDR3 sequence (DNA): TGTGCCAGCAGACCATCCGGGACCGGGGAGCTGTTTTTT.

The chain combines TRBV28 with TRBJ1-1; no clear D. Per the germline V gene, CDR1 is MDHEN and CDR2 is SYDVKM. V lost 3 bases and J lost 11, with 13 bases in between. CDR3 length: 12 amino acids. DNA of the CDR3: TGTGCCAGCAGTTTCTCCTCTGTCAAGGCTTTCTTT. Translation: CASSFSSVKAFF.

This chain links TRBV19 with TRBJ1-1; D not resolved. The CDR3 is made up of 14 amino acids. The germline V and J ends were trimmed by 5 bases and 0 bases, with 10 bases remaining between them. CDR1 and CDR2 (germline): LNHDA, SQIVND (reference sequence). The CDR3 spells CASSPDRLNTEAFF. For the CDR3, the DNA is TGTGCCAGTAGTCCCGATCGATTGAACACTGAAGCTTTCTTT. The variable domain in full, with the rest retrieved from reference TRBV19 and TRBJ1-1, is DGGITQSPKYLFRKEGQNVTLSCEQNLNHDAMYWYRQDPGQGLRLIYYSQIVNDFQKGDIAEGYSVSREKKESFPLTVTSAQKNPTAFYLCASSPDRLNTEAFFGQGTRLTVV.

The chain joins TRBV18 to TRBJ2-3, with 9 nucleotides matching TRBD2. The CDR3 is made up of 16 amino acids. J was trimmed by 2 bases and V by 2 bases; bases with no gene match: 5. Germline V gene sequence: CDR1 KGHSH, CDR2 LQKENI. CDR3 coding DNA: TGTGCCAGCTCACCAATGGCGGGGGGGCTCACAGATACGCAGTATTTT. Its translation is CASSPMAGGLTDTQYF.

The V gene is TRBV7-9, the J gene TRBJ1-2, with 7 bases matching TRBD1. V lost 5 bases and J lost 7; bases outside the gene matches: 7. CDR1 is SEHNR and CDR2 is FQNEAQ in the germline V gene (reference sequence). This CDR3 has 13 residues. The CDR3 DNA reads TGTGCCAGCAGCCTGGGGACAGTGGGTGGCTACACCTTC. Translating it yields CASSLGTVGGYTF. Using reference TRBV7-9 and TRBJ1-2 for the parts outside the CDR3, the full variable domain is DTGVSQNPRHKITKRGQNVTFRCDPISEHNRLYWYRQTLGQGPEFLTYFQNEAQLEKSRLLSDRFSAERPKGSFSTLEIQRTEQGDSAMYLCASSLGTVGGYTFGSGTRLTVV.

V is TRBV6-5 and J is TRBJ1-1; a possible D gene is TRBD1 (6 bases). The CDR3 runs to 11 residues. Germline assignment: CDR1 MNHEY and CDR2 SVGAGI. Trimming left V 7 bases short and J 5 bases short, with 8 bases between. The CDR3 here is CASTQGTEAFF. The CDR3 DNA is TGTGCCAGCACACAGGGTACTGAAGCTTTCTTT.

V and J are TRBV2 and TRBJ1-5; 8 nucleotides agree with TRBD1. The V segment lost 6 bases and the J segment 2 bases; nucleotides outside the gene matches: 6. This CDR3 has 15 residues. The V gene's germline CDR1 is SNHLY and CDR2 FYNNEI. CDR3 protein: CASSGQGLGNQPQHF. CDR3 nucleotides: TGTGCCAGCAGCGGACAGGGATTGGGCAATCAGCCCCAGCATTTT. The variable domain in full, with the rest retrieved from reference TRBV2 and TRBJ1-5, is EPEVTQTPSHQVTQMGQEVILRCVPISNHLYFYWYRQILGQKVEFLVSFYNNEISEKSEIFDDQFSVERPDGSNFTLKIRSTKLEDSAMYFCASSGQGLGNQPQHFGDGTRLSIL.

The chain carries TRBV10-3 and TRBJ1-1; TRBD1 aligns across 10 bases. Losses at the gene ends were 6 bases for V and 3 bases for J; bases not matched to a gene: 1. The CDR3 length is 13 residues. The germline V gene encodes CDR1 ENHRY and CDR2 SYGVKD. The CDR3 protein is CAIRGTGDTEAFF. The CDR3 DNA sequence: TGTGCCATCAGGGGGACAGGGGACACTGAAGCTTTCTTT.